The sequence of this TCR beta chain was determined in a study of blood T cell repertoires in COVID-19. Study overall: COVID-19 samples, acute and convalescent, were from the United States, Italy and Spain. Sources were T cells, B-cell-depleted T cells, or PBMCs; the material itself was cDNA or gDNA.

Original methodology: Amplifying reference gene primers gave estimates of nucleated cell counts. TCRdb keeps only in-frame clones here, not all; method: immunoSEQ multiplex PCR. Clone size and the V and J calls come from that table; the DNA yielded D and trimming. The top ten clones hold approximately 9.4% of a sample with about 150,000 clones, roughly 82% of them seen once. The CDR3 sequence is 15 residues long. The germline V gene encodes CDR1 SGHNT and CDR2 YYREEE (reference sequence). A single count supports this clone. The junction differs from germline at one of its ends, possibly a read error. The sample consisted of peripheral blood. This TCR derives from a woman between 45 and 65 years old with acute or convalescent COVID-19. V and J are TRBV5-4 and TRBJ2-1; 8 nucleotides line up with TRBD2. For the CDR3, the DNA is TGTGCCAGCAGTTTGGAACTAGCGGTTTACCATGAGCAGTTCTTC. Amino acids: CASSLELAVYHEQFF.